This TCR beta chain was retrieved from a study of cytomegalovirus exposure and HLA in healthy donors. Regarding the study as a whole: Immune exposure data for these donors was limited to CMV serostatus. There were several of the most significant clusters that appeared linked to common viral pathogens in a later analysis. It was 164 TCR beta chains that were listed as cytomegalovirus-associated.

A note on this clone: What it recognizes is unknown.

The PCR had 60 Vbeta and 13 Jbeta primers. Profiled with immunoSEQ multiplex PCR; TCRdb holds only in-frame clones, not every one. The sample has roughly 200,000 clones, 70% to 85% seen once; the top ten hold less than 2%. The receptor's source is a man aged 45-65 years in good health and CMV-seronegative. The sequencing sample was made of PBMCs.

CDR3 DNA: TGTGCCAGCTCCACGGAGGGTAGGCTAGCGGGAGCGAGGCCCCCCTACGAGCAGTACTTC. Its translation: CASSTEGRLAGARPPYEQYF. The chain carries TRBV18 and TRBJ2-7; 10 nucleotides align to TRBD2. The CDR3 contains 20 residues. The germline V gene has CDR1 KGHSH and CDR2 LQKENI. The V gene end was trimmed by 6 bases and the J gene end by 2 bases; junction bases not matched to a gene: 22.